This T cell receptor beta chain was sequenced during a study of beta chain features in type 1 diabetes. Whole-study results and caveats: Sequencing from cDNA could over-represent high-TCR-expressing cells.

This clone appeared a few times. Its antigen is currently unknown. Isolated RNA was reverse transcribed in full, so expressed TCRB transcripts were sequenced. The method was immunoSEQ multiplex PCR; TCRdb's version includes in-frame clones alone and lacks a portion of them. The data show 200,000 to 300,000 clones, 27% seen once. The V gene's germline CDR1 is SGHTA and CDR2 FQGNSA. The CDR3 sequence is 15 residues long. The J segment lost 5 bases and the V segment lost 4 bases, leaving 7 bases of the junction unmatched. This sequence joins TRBV7-2 and TRBJ1-1; TRBD1 aligns across 10 bases. This clonotype was obtained from a man aged 25-40 years in good health. Sequencing used central memory CD4+ T cells from blood. This CDR3 is CASSSRDRGATEAFF. CDR3 bases: TGTGCCAGCAGCTCCCGGGACAGGGGTGCGACTGAAGCTTTCTTT.